The 21 T cell receptor beta chains presented below share a single source sample, sequenced in a study of vaccination effects on CD4 cells after COVID-19. With more than 9 days of culture completed, CD4+ T cells were isolated. What these receptors recognize is not known. The method was immunoSEQ multiplex PCR; TCRdb's version includes in-frame clones alone and lacks a portion of them. The table shows tens of thousands of clones, with approximately 71% occurring only once. Sequencing used CD4+ T cells from PBMCs cultured without peptide, obtained before COVID-19 vaccination. The receptors shown here come from a human donor who received a COVID-19 vaccine.

The rearrangement joins TRBV5-1 to TRBJ1-2; D unresolved. This CDR3 has 14 residues. Trimming took 0 bases from V and 5 from J, leaving 11 bases between them. CDR1 and CDR2 from the germline V gene are SGHRS and YFSETQ. CDR3 in DNA: TGCGCCAGCAGCTTGGAGGTCAATGGTTATGGCTACACCTTC. Its protein product is CASSLEVNGYGYTF.

The rearrangement links TRBV6-5 to TRBJ1-5; perhaps TRBD1 as D (6 bases). The germline V gene has CDR1 MNHEY and CDR2 SVGAGI. V lost 0 bases and J lost 3, with 12 bases in between. CDR3 length: 16 amino acids. This chain's CDR3 is CASSYSGRGTNQPQHF. The DNA for the CDR3 is TGTGCCAGCAGTTACTCGGGCAGGGGAACCAATCAGCCCCAGCATTTT.

The chain is built from TRBV5-8 and TRBJ2-7; no definite D call. V was shortened by 0 bases and J by 5 bases, with 9 bases between the two germline ends. The length of the CDR3 is 13 residues. Germline assignment: CDR1 SGHTS and CDR2 YDEGEE. The CDR3 nucleotides read TGTGCCAGCAGCTTGGGACCCTGGAACGAGCAGTACTTC. Protein product: CASSLGPWNEQYF. Complete variable domain (other parts from reference TRBV5-8 and TRBJ2-7): EAGVTQSPTHLIKTRGQQATLRCSPISGHTSVYWYQQALGLGLQFLLWYDEGEERNRGNFPPRFSGRQFPNYSSELNVNALELEDSALYLCASSLGPWNEQYFGPGTRLTVT.

There are a few counts of this clone. The V call is TRBV10-3, the J call TRBJ1-3; 7 bases fit TRBD1. The CDR3 loop spans 17 amino acids. V was clipped by 8 bases and J by 2 bases; unmatched bases: 15. CDR1 is ENHRY, CDR2 SYGVKD, per germline. The CDR3 coding sequence is TGTGCCATCGCGCTCGGACAGGAGTTACTCCCTGGAAACACCATATATTTT. It is translated as CAIALGQELLPGNTIYF.

This sequence joins TRBV5-4 and TRBJ1-2; the D gene is possibly TRBD1 (6 bases). Trimming cost V 4 bases and J 2 bases, with 15 bases left between them. Looked up from germline, CDR1 is SGHNT and CDR2 is YYREEE (reference sequence). This CDR3 spans 15 amino acids. CDR3 bases: TGTGCCAGCAGCCCCCCCCCTACAGGGAACTATGGCTACACCTTC. Its translation: CASSPPPTGNYGYTF.

V and J are TRBV4-2 and TRBJ2-1, with a weak D call TRBD2 (6 bases). CDR1 and CDR2 from the germline V gene are LGHNA and YNFKEQ. The CDR3 is 15 amino acids. The V end lost 1 base, the J end lost 7 bases, and 14 bases lay between the germline ends. In nucleotides, the CDR3 is TGTGCCAGCAGCCAAGGGGAGGTCCTGAAAAATGAGCAGTTCTTC. This encodes CASSQGEVLKNEQFF.

This chain uses TRBV23-1 with TRBJ2-5, with 11 bases fitting TRBD1. Being an ORF, TRBV23-1 has a function that is uncertain. This CDR3 comprises 15 residues. The J segment lost 5 bases and the V segment lost 5 bases, leaving 7 bases of the junction unmatched. Here the CDR3 reads CASSYSGTGGETQYF. The CDR3 region has the DNA TGCGCCAGCAGTTACTCCGGGACAGGGGGGGAGACCCAGTACTTC.

There are a few counts of this clone. The CDR3: CASSLTGLASIEQFF. CDR3 DNA sequence: TGTGCCAGCAGCTTAACGGGACTAGCTTCGATTGAGCAGTTCTTC. V is TRBV7-2 and J is TRBJ2-1; TRBD2 matches at 9 bases. V trimming: 2 bases; J trimming: 9 bases; junction bases outside the gene matches: 8. This CDR3 is 15 amino acids long. Germline CDR1 reads SGHTA; CDR2 reads FQGNSA. Together with reference TRBV7-2 and TRBJ2-1, the CDR3 gives the full variable domain: GAGVSQSPSNKVTEKGKDVELRCDPISGHTALYWYRQSLGQGLEFLIYFQGNSAPDKSGLPSDRFSAERTGGSVSTLTIQRTQQEDSAVYLCASSLTGLASIEQFFGPGTRLTVL.

The chain recombines TRBV29-1 with TRBJ2-5; unclear D gene. This CDR3 comprises 14 residues. Germline lookup yields CDR1 SQVTM and CDR2 ANQGSEA. V dropped 6 bases and J dropped 5 bases, with 19 bases sitting between them. Written as DNA, the CDR3 is TGCAGCGTAGCTCTTACAATGACGATGGAGACCCAGTACTTC. This encodes CSVALTMTMETQYF.

The genes are TRBV3-1 (or the pseudogene TRBV3-2) and TRBJ2-7; possibly TRBD1 for D (5 bases). There are 14 residues in the CDR3. The V and J ends lost 5 bases and 0 bases respectively, with 11 bases between them. CDR1 and CDR2 (germline): LGHDT, YNNKEL (reference sequence). The CDR3 DNA sequence: TGTGCCAGCAGCGGTACAGGTATCTCCTACGAGCAGTACTTC. This gives the protein CASSGTGISYEQYF.

This clone appeared a single time. CDR3 nucleotides: TGTGCCAGCAGCTCCCGCCTCACAGGGGGAGTGACTGAAGCTTTCTTT. This translates into CASSSRLTGGVTEAFF. The chain combines TRBV27 with TRBJ1-1, with 8 bases lining up with TRBD1. This CDR3 comprises 16 residues. After removal of 6 bases from V and 5 bases from J, the junction contained 14 bases not matched to a gene. The germline CDR1 and CDR2 sequences are MNHEY and SMNVEV (reference sequence).

CDR3 nucleotide sequence: TGTGCCAGCAGTCCGGGACAGGCAAATAATGAAAAACTGTTTTTT. Its protein product is CASSPGQANNEKLFF. This chain connects TRBV6-5 to TRBJ1-4; 8 bases fit TRBD1. This CDR3 has 15 amino acids. The trim removed 5 bases at V and 4 bases at J, leaving 6 bases unmatched. CDR1 is MNHEY, CDR2 SVGAGI, per germline.

The chain joins TRBV11-2 to TRBJ2-3; 12 bases line up with TRBD2. Germline CDR1 and CDR2: SGHAT and FQNNGV. The CDR3 spans 15 residues. With 5 bases clipped from V and 4 bases from J, the junction kept 4 bases outside the gene matches. CDR3 protein: CASSPLAGGADTQYF. In DNA, the CDR3 is TGTGCCAGCAGCCCCCTAGCGGGAGGGGCAGATACGCAGTATTTT.

For the CDR3, the DNA is TGCGCCAGCAGCCGCGGAGGAATAGCCCTTTCTGGAAACACCATATATTTT. This translates into CASSRGGIALSGNTIYF. V usage is TRBV4-1 and J usage is TRBJ1-3; D uncertain. In germline, CDR1 is MGHRA, CDR2 YSYEKL. The CDR3 spans 17 residues. Trimming shortened V by 4 bases and J by 1 base, and 17 bases separated the two germline ends.

The gene calls are TRBV6-4 and TRBJ2-2, with no clear D. V gave up 0 bases and J gave up 5 bases, with 4 bases separating them. The germline gives CDR1 MRHNA, CDR2 SNTAGT. The CDR3 totals 13 residues. For the CDR3, the DNA is TGTGCCAGCAGTGACTCGACAACCGGGGAGCTGTTTTTT. Protein: CASSDSTTGELFF.

The chain is built from TRBV11-2 and TRBJ1-2; D might be TRBD1 (6 bases). Germline values: CDR1 SGHAT, CDR2 FQNNGV. The CDR3 consists of 16 residues. The V end lost 5 bases, the J end lost 3 bases, and 19 bases lay between the germline ends. Written as DNA, the CDR3 is TGTGCCAGCAGCCCCTCTCGGGGGCTGGGTTACTATGGCTACACCTTC. This gives the protein CASSPSRGLGYYGYTF.

The V gene is TRBV5-1, the J gene TRBJ2-4, with D perhaps TRBD2 (6 bases). Trimming stripped 0 bases from V and 2 bases from J, with 24 bases between. The CDR3 totals 20 residues. The V gene's germline CDR1 is SGHRS and CDR2 YFSETQ. CDR3 DNA sequence: TGCGCCAGCAGCTTGGCCACTCTCGGCGGGGAACCTATTTCCAAAAACATTCAGTACTTC. It specifies CASSLATLGGEPISKNIQYF.

Only one count was recorded for this clone. This chain connects TRBV12-5 to TRBJ2-7; no clear D. Per germline, CDR1 LGHNT and CDR2 FRNRAP. Trimming pared 1 base from V and 6 bases from J, leaving 7 bases between. The CDR3 is made up of 12 amino acids. The CDR3 protein is CASGLAFFEQYF. CDR3 nucleotide sequence: TGTGCTAGTGGTTTGGCGTTCTTCGAGCAGTACTTC.

This clone was detected a few times. V usage is TRBV4-1 and J usage is TRBJ1-5, with 9 nucleotides matching TRBD1. The CDR3 runs to 17 residues. Per germline, CDR1 MGHRA and CDR2 YSYEKL. V lost 0 bases and J lost 4; bases outside the gene matches: 7. CDR3 DNA: TGCGCCAGCAGCCAAGATGGGCCGGGACAGGGTAATCAGCCCCAGCATTTT. Its translation is CASSQDGPGQGNQPQHF.

The chain couples TRBV3-1 (or the pseudogene TRBV3-2) to TRBJ1-2; D ambiguous. There are 16 residues in the CDR3. V lost 2 bases and J lost 0, with 13 bases in between. Germline V CDR1 and CDR2: LGHDT, YNNKEL (reference sequence). CDR3 sequence: CASSQSGAKTNYGYTF. CDR3 nucleotides: TGTGCCAGCAGCCAATCGGGTGCCAAAACTAACTATGGCTACACCTTC.

The V gene is TRBV7-8, the J gene TRBJ1-1; the D is unclear. The ends were cut back, 3 bases at V and 2 bases at J, with 16 bases in the middle. Germline V gene sequence: CDR1 SGHVS, CDR2 FQNEAQ. The CDR3 spans 16 residues. This chain's CDR3 is CASSFSPRRYNTEAFF. Written as DNA, the CDR3 is TGTGCCAGCAGCTTTAGCCCCAGAAGATACAACACTGAAGCTTTCTTT.